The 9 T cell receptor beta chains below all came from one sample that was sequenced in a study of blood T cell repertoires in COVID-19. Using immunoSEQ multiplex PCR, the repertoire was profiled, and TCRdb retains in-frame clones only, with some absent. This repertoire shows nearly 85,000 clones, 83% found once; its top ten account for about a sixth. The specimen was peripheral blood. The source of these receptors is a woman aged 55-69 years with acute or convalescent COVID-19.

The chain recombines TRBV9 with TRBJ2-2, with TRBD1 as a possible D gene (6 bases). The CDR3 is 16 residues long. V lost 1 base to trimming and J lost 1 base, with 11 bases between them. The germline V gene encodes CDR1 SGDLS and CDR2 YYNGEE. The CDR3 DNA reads TGTGCCAGCAGCGTAAGGACAGTGCAGAACACCGGGGAGCTGTTTTTT. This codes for CASSVRTVQNTGELFF.

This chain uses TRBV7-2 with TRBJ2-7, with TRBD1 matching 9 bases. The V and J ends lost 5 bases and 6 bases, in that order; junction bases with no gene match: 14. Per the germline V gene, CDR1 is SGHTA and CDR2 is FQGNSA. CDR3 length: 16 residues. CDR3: CASSPRGRGTGIEQYF. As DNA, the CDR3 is TGTGCCAGCAGCCCGAGGGGTAGGGGGACAGGGATCGAGCAGTACTTC.

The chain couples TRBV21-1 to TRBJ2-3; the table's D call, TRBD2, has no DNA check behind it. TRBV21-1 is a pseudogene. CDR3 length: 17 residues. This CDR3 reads CASSQRLAGGWSDTQYF. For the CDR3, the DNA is TGTGCCAGCAGCCAACGACTAGCGGGGGGGTGGTCAGATACGCAGTATTTT.

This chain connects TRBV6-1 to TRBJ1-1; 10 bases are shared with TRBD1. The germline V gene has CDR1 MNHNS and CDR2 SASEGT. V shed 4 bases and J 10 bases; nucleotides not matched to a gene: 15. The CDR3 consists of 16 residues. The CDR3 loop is CASSVETGGGGRGAFF. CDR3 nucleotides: TGTGCCAGCAGTGTGGAGACAGGGGGCGGAGGTCGGGGAGCTTTCTTT.

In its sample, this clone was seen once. CDR3 sequence (DNA): TGCGCCAGCAGCTTTACACAGGGGGCGGGAGCTTTCTTT. Translating it yields CASSFTQGAGAFF. V is TRBV5-1 and J is TRBJ1-1, with 9 nucleotides matching TRBD1. Germline lookup yields CDR1 SGHRS and CDR2 YFSETQ. The CDR3 runs to 13 residues. After removal of 2 bases from V and 10 bases from J, the junction contained 6 bases not matched to a gene.

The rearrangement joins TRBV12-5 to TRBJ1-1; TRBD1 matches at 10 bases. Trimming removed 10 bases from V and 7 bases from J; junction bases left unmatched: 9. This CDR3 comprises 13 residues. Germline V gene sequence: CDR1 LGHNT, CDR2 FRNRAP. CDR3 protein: CATARDRGIEAFF. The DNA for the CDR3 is TGTGCTACGGCTCGGGACAGGGGAATTGAAGCTTTCTTT.

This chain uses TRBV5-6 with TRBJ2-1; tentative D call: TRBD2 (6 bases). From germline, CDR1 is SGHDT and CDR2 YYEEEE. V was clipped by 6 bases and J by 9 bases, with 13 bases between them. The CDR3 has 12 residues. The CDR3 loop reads CASTPRGSEQFF. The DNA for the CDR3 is TGTGCCAGCACCCCACGGGGGTCTGAGCAGTTCTTC. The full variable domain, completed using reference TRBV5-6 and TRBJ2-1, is DAGVTQSPTHLIKTRGQQVTLRCSPKSGHDTVSWYQQALGQGPQFIFQYYEEEERQRGNFPDRFSGHQFPNYSSELNVNALLLGDSALYLCASTPRGSEQFFGPGTRLTVL.

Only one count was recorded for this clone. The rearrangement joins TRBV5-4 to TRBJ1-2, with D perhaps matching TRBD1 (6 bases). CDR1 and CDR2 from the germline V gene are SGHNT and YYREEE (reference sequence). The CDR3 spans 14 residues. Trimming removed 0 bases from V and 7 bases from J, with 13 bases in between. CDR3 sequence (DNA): TGTGCCAGCAGCTTGGGACAGGCCAGCGGTGGCTACACCTTC. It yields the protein CASSLGQASGGYTF. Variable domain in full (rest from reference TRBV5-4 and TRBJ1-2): ETGVTQSPTHLIKTRGQQVTLRCSSQSGHNTVSWYQQALGQGPQFIFQYYREEENGRGNFPPRFSGLQFPNYSSELNVNALELDDSALYLCASSLGQASGGYTFGSGTRLTVV.

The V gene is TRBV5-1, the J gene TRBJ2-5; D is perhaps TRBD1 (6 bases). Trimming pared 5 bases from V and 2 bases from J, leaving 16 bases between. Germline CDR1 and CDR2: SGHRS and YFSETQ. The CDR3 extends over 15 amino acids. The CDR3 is CASRQDRGQQETQYF. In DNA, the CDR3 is TGCGCCAGCAGACAGGACAGAGGACAGCAAGAGACCCAGTACTTC.